One and the same sample provided the 7 T cell receptor beta chains below, sequenced in a study of T-cell reconstitution after alpha-beta-depleted transplantation in children. Antigens for these TCRs are unknown. Study-level points and caveats: Newly produced T cells mostly provided counts and TCRbeta diversity after one year, as hyperexpanded clones declined.

Unique molecular identifiers were incorporated into the prepared TCRbeta library. TCRdb re-called the PCR reads with MiXCR, one entry per CDR3 protein. The sample shows some 300,000 distinct CDR3 sequences, about 7.3% of them seen only once. Specimen: peripheral blood, collected 360 days after TCRalphabeta/CD19-depleted stem cell transplant. The receptors stem from a female patient aged 2-9 years who had a stem cell transplant for Fanconi anemia, so the T cells may come from the graft donor.

Many counts were recorded for this clonotype. The chain joins TRBV6-5 to TRBJ1-2; 7 nucleotides align to TRBD1. This CDR3 is 12 amino acids long. CDR1 and CDR2 from the germline V gene are MNHEY and SVGAGI. After removal of 6 bases from V and 6 bases from J, the junction contained 4 bases not matched to a gene. The CDR3, as DNA: TGTGCCAGCAGCCGACAGGGCCATGGCTACACCTTC. This sequence encodes CASSRQGHGYTF.

This chain joins TRBV11-2 and TRBJ2-2; possible D gene TRBD2, 5 bases. Trimming cost V 6 bases and J 2 bases, with 13 bases left between them. Per germline, CDR1 SGHAT and CDR2 FQNNGV. The CDR3 totals 15 residues. CDR3 amino acids: CASRRGPLNTGELFF. CDR3 bases: TGTGCCAGCAGGAGAGGGCCTCTAAACACCGGGGAGCTGTTTTTT.

In its sample, this clonotype was seen a few times. The chain uses TRBV7-2 and TRBJ1-1, with a tentative D call TRBD1 (6 bases). The CDR3 length is 15 residues. The ends were cut back, 0 bases at V and 1 base at J, with 9 bases in the middle. Germline CDR1 reads SGHTA; CDR2 reads FQGNSA. CDR3: CASSLAPRGNTEAFF. The CDR3 DNA reads TGTGCCAGCAGCTTAGCCCCCAGGGGGAACACTGAAGCTTTCTTT.

This clonotype was seen many times. The genes are TRBV6-4 and TRBJ2-1; D is perhaps TRBD1 (7 bases). Germline V gene lookup returns CDR1 MRHNA and CDR2 SNTAGT. CDR3 size: 15 residues. V was shortened by 2 bases and J by 8 bases, with 16 bases between the two germline ends. CDR3 in amino acids: CASSDGTGERDEQFF. The DNA of the CDR3 is TGTGCCAGCAGTGACGGAACAGGGGAGCGGGATGAGCAGTTCTTC.

This clonotype was seen many times. The rearrangement joins TRBV5-1 to TRBJ1-2, with a tentative D call TRBD1 (6 bases). This CDR3 contains 13 residues. V was pared by 7 bases and J by 6 bases, with 16 bases between. Germline CDR1 reads SGHRS; CDR2 reads YFSETQ. The CDR3 spells CASAVHRANGYTF. The CDR3 DNA sequence: TGCGCCAGCGCAGTCCACAGGGCCAATGGCTACACCTTC.

This clonotype was detected only a few times. The chain couples TRBV20-1 to TRBJ1-1; D might be TRBD1 (6 bases). Deletions cut 1 base from V and 6 bases from J, with 24 bases between. Germline V gene data show CDR1 as DFQATT and CDR2 as SNEGSKA (reference sequence). There are 17 residues in the CDR3. The CDR3 loop reads CSARVATLRTGRAEAFF. In DNA, the CDR3 is TGCAGTGCTAGAGTCGCGACCCTTCGTACAGGGAGAGCTGAAGCTTTCTTT.

Only a few counts were recorded for this clonotype. This chain joins TRBV30 and TRBJ1-2; D may be TRBD1 (6 bases). Germline CDR1 reads GTSNPN; CDR2 reads SVGIG (reference sequence). V was trimmed by 4 bases and J by 7 bases, leaving 13 bases between them. The CDR3 spans 12 residues. This CDR3 reads CAWIGGYFGYTF. DNA for the CDR3: TGTGCCTGGATTGGGGGCTATTTTGGCTACACCTTC.